The 10 T cell receptor beta chains reported below all come from one sample, sequenced in a study of T cells in Graves' hyperthyroidism and ophthalmopathy. Regions amplified from RNA transcripts were the TCR beta CDR3 regions. Carried out on the TCR CDR3, a first-round RT-PCR used the HTBI primer set. TCRdb analysed the multiplex PCR reads with MiXCR anew, one entry per CDR3 protein. The sample has more than 500,000 distinct CDR3 sequences; approximately 44% are singletons. Sequenced input: peripheral blood or thyroid tissue (not recorded which). The receptors come from an adult woman with Graves' disease, either hyperthyroidism or ophthalmopathy (not recorded which).

The chain carries TRBV29-1 and TRBJ1-2, with D possibly being TRBD1 (6 bases). Trimming took 6 bases from V and 8 from J, leaving 16 bases between them. Per germline, CDR1 SQVTM and CDR2 ANQGSEA. The CDR3 extends over 12 amino acids. The chain's CDR3 is CSVDGQFGGYTF. CDR3 nucleotide sequence: TGCAGCGTGGACGGACAGTTTGGGGGCTACACCTTC. The whole variable domain, filled in from reference TRBV29-1 and TRBJ1-2, reads SAVISQKPSRDICQRGTSLTIQCQVDSQVTMMFWYRQQPGQSLTLIATANQGSEATYESGFVIDKFPISRPNLTFSTLTVSNMSPEDSSIYLCSVDGQFGGYTFGSGTRLTVV.

The rearrangement uses TRBV2 and TRBJ1-6; 10 positions match TRBD1. V lost 5 bases to trimming and J lost 9 bases; unmatched junction nucleotides: 4. The V gene's germline CDR1 is SNHLY and CDR2 FYNNEI. This CDR3 is 14 amino acids long. CDR3: CASSRQGAGSPLHF. CDR3 in DNA: TGTGCCAGCAGTCGACAGGGGGCGGGTTCACCCCTCCACTTT.

For this clonotype: This could be a read error, since a much larger clone is one nucleotide away. The V call is TRBV19, the J call TRBJ2-2; the D is unclear. V was clipped by 7 bases and J by 6 bases, with 12 bases between them. The CDR3 is made up of 13 amino acids. Germline V lookup: CDR1 LNHDA, CDR2 SQIVND (reference sequence). In DNA, the CDR3 is TGTGCCAGTAACGGGTTTCGTTCCGGGGAGCTGTTTTTT. This translates into CASNGFRSGELFF.

A note on this clonotype: An end of the junction does not agree with germline; a read error may underlie this. V is TRBV9 and J is TRBJ2-2; D remains ambiguous. The CDR3 is made up of 15 amino acids. Germline assignment: CDR1 SGDLS and CDR2 YYNGEE. The chain's CDR3 is CASSVHAASYNEQFF. The CDR3 nucleotides read TGTGCCAGCAGCGTCCACGCGGCTTCCTACAATGAGCAGTTTTTT.

Of note for this clonotype: One base away lies a much larger clone, so this may be a sequencing read error. The J gene is TRBJ2-7, the V gene TRBV20-1; TRBD1 matches at 7 bases. The CDR3 consists of 18 residues. Germline CDR1 DFQATT, CDR2 SNEGSKA (reference sequence). This CDR3 reads CSAGESLKGAGYNYEQYF. CDR3 in DNA: TGCAGTGCTGGAGAAAGTTTGAAGGGGGCTGGGTACAACTACGAGCAGTACTTC.

This rearrangement joins TRBV10-3 to TRBJ1-1, with a tentative D call TRBD1 (5 bases). The CDR3 spans 11 residues. Trimming shortened V by 7 bases and J by 7 bases, and 10 bases separated the two germline ends. From germline, CDR1 is ENHRY and CDR2 SYGVKD. CDR3 region: CAINAQGEAFF. The CDR3 DNA reads TGTGCCATCAATGCCCAGGGTGAAGCTTTCTTT.

This clonotype was seen many times. The rearrangement uses TRBV13 and TRBJ2-2; 15 nucleotides agree with TRBD2. CDR3 length: 16 amino acids. CDR1 PRHDT and CDR2 FYEKMQ come from the germline V gene (reference sequence). Trimming cost V 5 bases and J 5 bases; bases outside gene matches: 3. CDR3 loop: CASSLGLAGGTGELFF. Here the CDR3 DNA reads TGTGCCAGCAGCCTCGGACTAGCGGGAGGGACCGGGGAGCTGTTTTTT. Combining the CDR3 with reference TRBV13 and TRBJ2-2 gives the whole variable domain AAGVIQSPRHLIKEKRETATLKCYPIPRHDTVYWYQQGPGQDPQFLISFYEKMQSDKGSIPDRFSAQQFSDYHSELNMSSLELGDSALYFCASSLGLAGGTGELFFGEGSRLTVL.

The chain employs TRBV10-3 and TRBJ2-2; 9 bases agree with TRBD2. J was trimmed by 4 bases and V by 6 bases; bases with no gene match: 9. CDR3 size: 16 residues. Germline CDR1 reads ENHRY; CDR2 reads SYGVKD. This chain's CDR3 is CAIRDPGLAVTGELFF. The CDR3, as DNA: TGTGCCATCAGGGATCCGGGACTAGCAGTCACCGGGGAGCTGTTTTTT.

The V and J genes are TRBV29-1 and TRBJ2-7; a weak D match, TRBD2 (5 bases). The CDR3 is made up of 13 amino acids. Germline CDR1 is SQVTM and CDR2 is ANQGSEA. The V end was cut by 1 base, the J end by 9 bases, with 16 bases between. CDR3 sequence: CSVEGGAVHGQYF. The CDR3 region has the DNA TGCAGCGTTGAAGGGGGAGCAGTGCACGGGCAGTACTTC.

The V and J genes are TRBV7-2 and TRBJ1-5; possible D gene TRBD1, 6 bases. Germline CDR1 is SGHTA and CDR2 is FQGNSA. The V end lost 6 bases, the J end lost 6 bases, and 12 bases lay between the germline ends. This CDR3 has 13 residues. Here the CDR3 DNA reads TGTGCCAGCAGACAGGGAATCGGTCAGCCCCAGCATTTT. Amino acids: CASRQGIGQPQHF.